A selection of T cell receptor beta chains follows, all from one sample in a study of T cells in Graves' hyperthyroidism and ophthalmopathy. TCRdb ran MiXCR on the multiplex PCR reads and lists one entry per CDR3 protein. The repertoire holds about 290,000 distinct CDR3 sequences, with roughly 15% as singletons. Specimen: blood. The receptors come from a man aged 25-45 years with Graves' hyperthyroidism. Each CDR3 is given with its conserved first and last residue. The D gene is left open where the match is weak. Some rows have no size entry. The others give once, few or many, or a class for an expanded clone.

clone size	J gene	V gene	D gene	CDR3 protein	CDR3 DNA
NA	TRBJ2-1	TRBV20-1	TRBD2	CSAIPPGLDFGEQFF	TGCAGTGCTATACCCCCGGGACTAGACTTCGGGGAGCAGTTCTTC
many	TRBJ2-7	TRBV20-1	NA	CSAIREPEQYF	TGCAGTGCTATTCGCGAGCCGGAGCAGTACTTC
NA	TRBJ2-7	TRBV11-2	TRBD2	CASSTTSGRNPYEQYF	TGTGCCAGCAGCACTACTAGCGGGAGAAATCCGTACGAGCAGTACTTC
NA	TRBJ1-1	TRBV5-5	NA	CASSLGPAQTEAFF	TGTGCCAGCAGCTTGGGCCCAGCGCAGACTGAAGCTTTCTTT
NA	TRBJ1-3	TRBV7-9	TRBD1	CASSLKGTGAGNTIYF	TGTGCCAGCAGCTTAAAGGGGACAGGGGCTGGAAACACCATATATTTT
many	TRBJ1-6	TRBV12-3/TRBV12-4	NA	CASSAHRPEGSPLHF	TGTGCCAGCAGTGCACACCGGCCTGAAGGGTCACCCCTCCACTTT
many	TRBJ2-1	TRBV2	NA	CASSAYNEQFF	TGTGCCAGCAGTGCCTACAATGAGCAGTTCTTC
NA	TRBJ1-5	TRBV2	TRBD1	CASTRQGEPQHF	TGTGCCAGCACGAGACAGGGAGAGCCCCAGCATTTT
NA	TRBJ2-7	TRBV4-1	TRBD1	CASSLGQGMLAYEQYF	TGCGCCAGCAGCCTGGGACAGGGGATGCTTGCCTACGAGCAGTACTTC
few	TRBJ1-2	TRBV5-8	NA	CASSLPLGGYTF	TGTGCCAGCAGCTTACCGCTGGGTGGCTACACCTTC
once	TRBJ2-3	TRBV20-1	NA	CSARAGPTDTQYF	TGCAGTGCTAGAGCGGGCCCCACAGATACGCAGTATTTT
many	TRBJ2-7	TRBV7-9	NA	CASSGDGGGLSYEQYF	TGTGCCAGCAGCGGAGACGGTGGTGGGCTCTCCTACGAGCAGTACTTC
many	TRBJ2-5	TRBV6-5	TRBD2	CASSYSTSGGQETQYF	TGTGCCAGCAGTTACTCGACTAGCGGGGGACAAGAGACCCAGTACTTC
many	TRBJ2-2	TRBV5-1	NA	CASSLVLNTGELFF	TGCGCCAGCAGCTTGGTCCTCAACACCGGGGAGCTGTTTTTT
NA	TRBJ2-7	TRBV20-1	TRBD2	CSASGGVRKPYEQYF	TGCAGTGCTAGTGGGGGGGTTAGGAAGCCCTACGAGCAGTACTTC
NA	TRBJ2-3	TRBV4-1	TRBD1	CASSQKEGTGHGTDTQYF	TGCGCCAGCAGCCAGAAAGAAGGGACAGGTCATGGCACAGATACGCAGTATTTT
few	TRBJ2-3	TRBV6-1	NA	CASSVRQSTDTQYF	TGTGCCAGCAGTGTGAGGCAGAGCACAGATACGCAGTATTTT
many	TRBJ2-3	TRBV3-1	TRBD1	CASRRTGELTDTQYF	TGTGCCAGCAGACGGACAGGGGAACTCACAGATACGCAGTATTTT
many	TRBJ2-3	TRBV11-3	NA	CASSPPGGDTQYF	TGTGCCAGCAGCCCCCCCGGGGGCGATACGCAGTATTTT
NA	TRBJ1-3	TRBV5-1	NA	CASSLGEADGNTIYF	TGCGCCAGCAGCTTGGGGGAGGCTGATGGAAACACCATATATTTT
NA	TRBJ1-5	TRBV19	NA	CASTSQGNLGQPQHF	TGTGCCAGCACTAGTCAGGGAAATCTGGGACAGCCCCAGCATTTT
many	TRBJ1-5	TRBV2	NA	CASIRDIDQPQHF	TGTGCCAGCATACGTGACATTGATCAGCCCCAGCATTTT
NA	TRBJ2-1	TRBV24-1	TRBD2	CATSDPGLAYNEQFF	TGTGCCACCAGTGATCCGGGACTAGCCTACAATGAGCAGTTCTTC
many	TRBJ2-7	TRBV12-5	NA	CTASEGGSYEQYF	TGTACGGCCTCGGAGGGGGGTTCCTACGAGCAGTACTTC
many	TRBJ2-1	TRBV28	TRBD2	CASSRTSGYNEQFF	TGTGCCAGCAGCCGGACTAGCGGATACAATGAGCAGTTCTTC
NA	TRBJ2-1	TRBV3-1	TRBD2	CASSRLAGGPYNEQLF	TGTGCCAGCAGTCGACTAGCGGGAGGGCCGTATAATGAGCAGCTCTTC
many	TRBJ1-5	TRBV30	NA	CAWTREGTYSNQPQHF	TGTGCCTGGACGCGGGAGGGAACATATAGCAATCAGCCCCAGCATTTT
NA	TRBJ1-5	TRBV18	NA	CASSPSTSTGQPQHF	TGTGCCAGCTCACCGTCAACCTCCACGGGACAGCCCCAGCATTTT
many	TRBJ2-7	TRBV30	NA	CAWSPLVGYEQYF	TGTGCCTGGAGTCCGTTAGTGGGGTACGAGCAGTACTTC
many	TRBJ2-3	TRBV5-1	NA	CASSLSELDTQYF	TGCGCCAGCAGCTTGAGTGAGCTAGATACGCAGTATTTT
few	TRBJ2-7	TRBV5-1	NA	CASSLDEGSVYEQYF	TGCGCCAGCAGCTTGGACGAGGGCTCCGTCTACGAGCAGTACTTC
NA	TRBJ2-4	TRBV29-1	TRBD2	CSGYLAGGPGENIQYF	TGCAGCGGATACCTAGCGGGAGGGCCGGGGGAAAACATTCAGTACTTC
few	TRBJ1-6	TRBV15	NA	CATSREEGSSYNSPLHF	TGTGCCACCAGCAGAGAGGAGGGGAGCTCCTATAATTCACCCCTCCACTTT
NA	TRBJ1-2	TRBV27	TRBD1	CASSPGQGLYYGYTF	TGTGCCAGCAGTCCCGGACAGGGGCTTTACTATGGCTACACCTTC
NA	TRBJ2-3	TRBV29-1	TRBD2	CSVGVAGLRTDTQYF	TGCAGCGTCGGCGTAGCGGGACTTCGCACAGATACGCAGTATTTT
many	TRBJ2-5	TRBV30	TRBD1	CAWSQGVETQYF	TGTGCCTGGAGTCAGGGGGTAGAGACCCAGTACTTC
few	TRBJ2-1	TRBV18	TRBD2	CASSPRTRASYNEQFF	TGTGCCAGCTCACCTCGGACTAGAGCCTCCTACAATGAGCAGTTCTTC
few	TRBJ1-1	TRBV13	NA	CASSLQEADTEAFF	TGTGCCAGCAGCCTACAAGAGGCGGACACTGAAGCTTTCTTT
many	TRBJ2-7	TRBV28	TRBD2	CASSFGGSLSYEQYF	TGTGCCAGCAGTTTCGGCGGGAGCTTGTCCTACGAGCAGTACTTC
many	TRBJ1-2	TRBV6-1	TRBD1	CASSYRTGDWWPYGYTF	TGTGCCAGCAGTTACCGGACAGGGGACTGGTGGCCCTATGGCTACACCTTC
many	TRBJ2-1	TRBV2	NA	CASGDVGTSSYNEQFF	TGTGCCAGCGGGGACGTGGGGACAAGCTCCTACAATGAGCAGTTCTTC
many	TRBJ2-7	TRBV30	NA	CAWSRVSGLGEQYF	TGTGCCTGGAGTAGGGTTAGCGGACTGGGCGAGCAGTACTTC
many	TRBJ1-1	TRBV11-1	NA	CASSLSVGARTEAFF	TGTGCCAGCAGCTTATCGGTAGGGGCACGAACTGAAGCTTTCTTT
few	TRBJ1-5	TRBV6-5	NA	CASSYSAEQPQHF	TGTGCCAGCAGTTACTCGGCTGAGCAGCCCCAGCATTTT
NA	TRBJ2-1	TRBV12-3/TRBV12-4	NA	CASSPSQAFYNEQFF	TGTGCCAGCAGTCCCTCGCAGGCGTTTTACAATGAGCAGTTCTTC
few	TRBJ1-1	TRBV19	NA	CASSIGTVLNTEAFF	TGTGCCAGTAGTATAGGGACAGTTTTGAACACTGAAGCTTTCTTT
many	TRBJ2-1	TRBV20-1	TRBD2	CSAWSGVEGYEQFF	TGCAGTGCTTGGAGCGGGGTGGAAGGCTATGAGCAGTTCTTC
many	TRBJ2-1	TRBV29-1	TRBD2	CSVLLAGNEQFF	TGCAGCGTTCTATTAGCGGGCAATGAGCAGTTCTTC
many	TRBJ1-1	TRBV3-1	NA	CASSQETGNTEAFF	TGTGCCAGCAGCCAAGAAACAGGGAACACTGAAGCTTTCTTT
NA	TRBJ2-3	TRBV29-1	TRBD1	CSVEGDSYTSTDTQYF	TGCAGCGTTGAAGGGGACAGCTATACTAGCACAGATACGCAGTATTTT
NA	TRBJ2-1	TRBV9	NA	CASSVGGEYNEQFF	TGTGCCAGCAGCGTAGGTGGGGAGTACAATGAGCAGTTCTTC